This is a list of T cell receptor beta chains from one sample in a study of T-cell memory formation after mild COVID-19. Via MiXCR, TCRdb re-called the 5' RACE reads, giving one row per CDR3 protein. In the table there are 560,000 or so distinct CDR3 sequences, 17% of which are singletons. What was sequenced was PBMCs or a T cell subset sorted from them (not recorded which). All receptors derive from an adult woman who had mild COVID-19 (a few samples of this study predate the infection). Cell type and time point are not known. The CDR3 runs from the conserved cysteine through the conserved F or W.

v_call	j_call	cdr3_length	cdr3_aa
TRBV4-2	TRBJ2-2	17	CASSQAAQGVLPGELFF
TRBV6-2/TRBV6-3	TRBJ2-7	13	CASTEGGSYEQYF
TRBV30	TRBJ2-1	16	CAWTRKAIARWDEQFF
TRBV3-1	TRBJ1-6	15	CASSVRTVGNSPLHF
TRBV4-1	TRBJ1-5	18	CASSQDFIASGYGQPQHF
TRBV6-5	TRBJ2-1	16	CASSYDNRRPRDEQFF
TRBV27	TRBJ2-7	14	CASRKDRTSYEQYF
TRBV29-1	TRBJ1-2	13	CSVVKRRSEGYTF
TRBV4-1	TRBJ2-2	13	CASSRTYEGELFF
TRBV6-5	TRBJ1-5	15	CASSPGPYSNQPQHF
TRBV3-1	TRBJ1-1	17	CASSQGDRGRENTEAFF
TRBV12-3/TRBV12-4	TRBJ2-2	13	CASSSYMTGELFF
TRBV7-9	TRBJ2-5	16	CASSPPGGGQVKTQYF
TRBV7-8	TRBJ2-4	16	CASSPFPETAKNIQYF
TRBV24-1	TRBJ2-2	16	CATSESYRVGTGELFF
TRBV7-6	TRBJ2-3	15	CASSLVGGITDTQYF
TRBV30	TRBJ2-2	12	CAWKRLSGELFF
TRBV5-6	TRBJ1-1	16	CASSLPGQGIDTEAFF
TRBV24-1	TRBJ2-1	16	CATSDFSPSGGTEQFF
TRBV29-1	TRBJ2-1	14	CSAPRGSGYNEQFF
TRBV12-3/TRBV12-4	TRBJ1-4	14	CASTSGGENEKLFF
TRBV6-1	TRBJ2-7	13	CASRGDLLYEQYF
TRBV7-8	TRBJ1-4	14	CASSLAQGYEKLFF
TRBV11-1	TRBJ2-7	16	CASSLYPRGTGYEQYF
TRBV24-1	TRBJ1-2	16	CATSELTPLGGYGYTF
TRBV4-2	TRBJ2-3	15	CASSQEPTSGGTQYF
TRBV5-1	TRBJ1-1	14	CASSRTGTDVEAFF